By its share, the clone carrying this TCR beta chain is large. Its target is unknown. Regarding treatment: 15 Gy SBRT to primary tumor, nephrectomy 4 weeks later. Nephrectomy followed 15 Gy stereotactic body radiation by 4 weeks. The entry originates in a study of radiation and T cells in renal cell carcinoma. Whole-study findings and limits: Compared with controls, irradiated tumors had more, larger dominant CDR3 motifs. Irradiated tumors had higher TCR clonality than control tumors.

The data were produced by immunoSEQ multiplex PCR, yet TCRdb's version contains in-frame clones alone and is incomplete. The sample lists approximately 10,000 clones, less than 75% occurring once. This CDR3 region has 14 residues. Trimming left V 6 bases short and J 0 bases short, with 8 bases between. In germline, CDR1 is MNHEY, CDR2 SVGAGI. The sequence was collected from a man between 60 and 75 years old with renal cell carcinoma. The sample was tumor tissue, taken from a patient whose treatment included radiotherapy and nephrectomy. This sequence joins TRBV6-5 and TRBJ1-4; D is uncertain. For the CDR3, the DNA is TGTGCCAGCAGCAGCAGTGCAACTAATGAAAAACTGTTTTTT. Translating it yields CASSSSATNEKLFF.